This entry concerns a single T cell receptor beta chain. Its matching antigen is unknown. These data are taken from a study of a mutant IDH1 vaccine in newly diagnosed glioma. In the study overall: Beforehand, treatment had been radiotherapy, temozolomide, or both; the majority received both.

Profiling relied on immunoSEQ multiplex PCR, and the TCRdb table lists in-frame clones only, not all of them. The top ten clones hold 5.5% of a sample with roughly 130,000 clones, around three quarters of them seen once. After removal of 1 base from V and 0 bases from J, the junction contained 1 base not matched to a gene. Germline CDR1 is SGHTA and CDR2 is FQGNSA. The length of the CDR3 is 15 residues. Time point denoted: week 11, during vaccination. Mutant IDH1 20-mer peptide, at 300 ug, made up each vaccine dose, with topical imiquimod. The astrocytomas were IDH1-mutant, ATRX-negative, and WHO grade 3 or 4.

The chain is built from TRBV7-2 and TRBJ1-2; 8 nucleotides match TRBD1. This receptor was identified in a middle-aged man with glioma. The source material was PBMCs, sampled from a glioma patient whose treatment included an IDH1 peptide vaccine. The CDR3: CASSLGGQANYGYTF. The CDR3 coding sequence is TGTGCCAGCAGCTTAGGGGGACAGGCTAACTATGGCTACACCTTC.